This entry lists 15 T cell receptor beta chains sequenced from one sample in a study of beta chain features in type 1 diabetes. Study-wide points: Type 1 diabetes patients had TCRB CDR3s that were shorter (moderately but significantly so) in all four CD4+ subsets.

The antigens of these receptors remain unknown. Reverse transcription of all isolated RNA meant that expressed TCRB transcripts were sequenced. Assay used: immunoSEQ multiplex PCR; TCRdb lists only in-frame clones, some missing. The sample includes approximately 170,000 clones, roughly 8% of them seen just once. Sequenced material: central memory CD4+ T cells from blood. These receptors came from a middle-aged woman with type 1 diabetes.

The genes are TRBV6-5 and TRBJ2-7; D gene uncertain. Looked up from germline, CDR1 is MNHEY and CDR2 is SVGAGI. The CDR3 has 13 residues. V was pared by 8 bases and J by 0 bases, with 11 bases between. The CDR3 is CASWSPSSYEQYF. CDR3 sequence (DNA): TGTGCCAGCTGGAGTCCAAGCTCCTACGAGCAGTACTTC.

This clone appeared a few times. V is TRBV30 and J is TRBJ1-5, with 10 bases lining up with TRBD1. In germline, CDR1 is GTSNPN, CDR2 SVGIG (reference sequence). The V and J ends lost 4 bases and 2 bases, in that order; junction bases with no gene match: 5. The CDR3 extends over 15 amino acids. This chain's CDR3 is CAWNQGTGGNQPQHF. For the CDR3, the DNA is TGTGCCTGGAACCAAGGGACAGGGGGCAATCAGCCCCAGCATTTT.

This chain connects TRBV14 to TRBJ1-4; possibly TRBD1 for D (5 bases). Germline CDR1 SGHDN, CDR2 FVKESK. The CDR3 consists of 13 residues. V lost 4 bases to trimming and J lost 8 bases, with 11 bases between them. The CDR3 DNA is TGTGCCAGCAGCCGTGCAGGGAACGAAAAACTGTTTTTT. It translates to CASSRAGNEKLFF.

The J gene is TRBJ2-5, the V gene TRBV6-6, with TRBD1 matching 8 bases. V lost 7 bases to trimming and J lost 7 bases; unmatched junction nucleotides: 5. Germline CDR1 reads MNHNY; CDR2 reads SVGAGI (reference sequence). This CDR3 is built from 12 residues. CDR3 sequence: CASTLQGATQYF. CDR3 bases: TGTGCCAGCACCTTGCAGGGGGCGACCCAGTACTTC.

This CDR3 is CASGQGNEQFF. The CDR3 DNA reads TGTGCCTCCGGACAGGGCAATGAGCAGTTCTTC. This chain uses TRBV30 with TRBJ2-1; 8 bases align to TRBD1. This CDR3 contains 11 residues. From germline, CDR1 is GTSNPN and CDR2 SVGIG (reference sequence). Trimming took 7 bases from V and 6 from J; bases not matched to a gene: 2.

The chain employs TRBV6-4 and TRBJ1-2; a weak D match, TRBD1 (6 bases). The CDR3 contains 15 residues. The V gene's germline CDR1 is MRHNA and CDR2 SNTAGT. Trimming cost V 3 bases and J 0 bases, with 11 bases left between them. CDR3 protein: CASSETTGANYGYTF. The CDR3 coding sequence is TGTGCCAGCAGTGAAACGACAGGAGCTAACTATGGCTACACCTTC.

A few counts support this clone. As DNA, the CDR3 is TGTGCCAGCAGTCGTAGTGGTAACGAGCAGTACTTC. Its translation is CASSRSGNEQYF. This chain joins TRBV9 and TRBJ2-7; no definite D call. This CDR3 is 12 amino acids long. Germline CDR1 reads SGDLS; CDR2 reads YYNGEE. Trimming took 5 bases from V and 5 from J, leaving 11 bases between them.

This clone was counted between two and nine times. The V and J genes are TRBV18 and TRBJ1-6; D may be TRBD1 (5 bases). This CDR3 has 15 amino acids. Between the trimmed V and J ends, which lost 2 bases and 10 bases, there was a span of 15 bases. Germline lookup yields CDR1 KGHSH and CDR2 LQKENI. The CDR3 protein is CASSPDRTGLSPLHF. The CDR3 nucleotides read TGTGCCAGCTCACCAGACAGAACCGGTTTATCACCCCTCCACTTT.

The chain couples TRBV4-1 to TRBJ1-4; 11 nucleotides match TRBD1. The CDR3 sequence is 15 residues long. V trimming: 4 bases; J trimming: 8 bases; junction bases outside the gene matches: 6. The V gene's germline CDR1 is MGHRA and CDR2 YSYEKL. The CDR3 spells CASSPIGTGGEKLFF. CDR3 bases: TGCGCCAGCAGCCCCATAGGGACAGGGGGAGAAAAACTGTTTTTT.

The DNA for the CDR3 is TGCAGCGTTGACCCGGGACTGACGCCATCTGAAGCTTTCTTT. Amino acid sequence: CSVDPGLTPSEAFF. V is TRBV29-1 and J is TRBJ1-1; tentatively, D is TRBD1 (5 bases). CDR3 size: 14 residues. The germline gives CDR1 SQVTM, CDR2 ANQGSEA. V was cut by 3 bases and J by 6 bases, with 17 bases left in between.

This clone was seen a handful of times. The rearrangement uses TRBV7-8 and TRBJ2-5; D is unclear. This CDR3 is 12 amino acids long. Trimming pared 5 bases from V and 5 bases from J, leaving 9 bases between. Germline CDR1 and CDR2: SGHVS and FQNEAQ. The CDR3, as DNA: TGTGCCAGCAGCCCGAGGCAGGAGACCCAGTACTTC. The encoded protein is CASSPRQETQYF. Supplemented by reference TRBV7-8 and TRBJ2-5, the full variable domain reads GAGVSQSPRYKVAKRGQDVALRCDPISGHVSLFWYQQALGQGPEFLTYFQNEAQLDKSGLPSDRFFAERPEGSVSTLKIQRTQQEDSAVYLCASSPRQETQYFGPGTRLLVL.

This clone occurred a few times. The V gene is TRBV5-6, the J gene TRBJ2-3; 9 bases map to TRBD1. V dropped 2 bases and J dropped 3; count of bases not matched to a gene: 1. The CDR3 spans 14 residues. CDR1 is SGHDT and CDR2 is YYEEEE in the germline V gene. This CDR3 reads CASSLQGATDTQYF. CDR3 DNA sequence: TGTGCCAGCAGCTTACAGGGGGCTACAGATACGCAGTATTTT. Full variable domain (outside the CDR3, taken from reference TRBV5-6 and TRBJ2-3): DAGVTQSPTHLIKTRGQQVTLRCSPKSGHDTVSWYQQALGQGPQFIFQYYEEEERQRGNFPDRFSGHQFPNYSSELNVNALLLGDSALYLCASSLQGATDTQYFGPGTRLTVL.

This clone appeared a few times. This CDR3 is also generated by other DNA sequences in the sample. This sequence joins TRBV18 and TRBJ2-7; TRBD1 might be the D (6 bases). The CDR3 runs to 13 residues. The V end was cut by 3 bases, the J end by 3 bases, with 9 bases between. The germline CDR1 and CDR2 sequences are KGHSH and LQKENI. The CDR3 bases are TGTGCCAGCTCACCGGGCAGGGGCTACGAGCAGTACTTC. As protein: CASSPGRGYEQYF.

This clone was seen only a few times. This sequence joins TRBV4-1 and TRBJ1-4; possible D gene TRBD1, 5 bases. Trimming stripped 3 bases from V and 4 bases from J, with 15 bases between. Germline V gene data show CDR1 as MGHRA and CDR2 as YSYEKL. This CDR3 is 16 amino acids long. CDR3 nucleotide sequence: TGCGCCAGCAGCCATGGAGGGACTGGAAATAATGAAAAACTGTTTTTT. Encoded protein: CASSHGGTGNNEKLFF.

This clone was detected ten times or more. In DNA, the CDR3 is TGCGCCAGCAGCCAAGGACCCCGGGACAGGTATATCGAGCAGTACTTC. Translating it yields CASSQGPRDRYIEQYF. The gene calls are TRBV4-1 and TRBJ2-7; the match to TRBD1 covers 8 bases. Germline V gives CDR1 MGHRA, CDR2 YSYEKL. V shed 1 base and J 6 bases; nucleotides not matched to a gene: 11. CDR3 length: 16 residues.